This T cell receptor beta chain stems from a study of T cell repertoires in cytomegalovirus infection. As for the study in general: Through public TCR beta signatures, both CMV infection and matching HLA type were indicated.

TCRdb reprocessed the reads with MiXCR, giving one entry per CDR3 protein. Among about 900,000 distinct CDR3 sequences, less than 40% were seen once, and the ten largest hold over 11%. The length of the CDR3 is 14 residues. From germline, CDR1 is MGHRA and CDR2 YSYEKL. V shed 3 bases, J shed 5 bases, and the junction held 3 bases outside the gene matches. As regards this clonotype: Its antigen is not known.

V usage is TRBV4-1 and J usage is TRBJ1-4, with 7 bases identical to TRBD1. The clonotype originates from a human donor in good health (CMV status not recorded). Some clones in this sample may be carry-over from other donors' samples. Source: cultured CD8+ T cells from PBMCs, taken from culture after CMV antigen stimulation. The CDR3 DNA follows: TGCGCCAGCAGCCACCAGGACAGGAATGAAAAACTGTTTTTT. It yields the protein CASSHQDRNEKLFF.